This T cell receptor (beta chain) appears in the sequencing data of a study of blood T cell repertoires in COVID-19. TCRdb's copy holds only in-frame clones and misses some; the assay was immunoSEQ multiplex PCR. The sample holds fewer than 140,000 clones, about two thirds seen once. Per germline, CDR1 LGHDT and CDR2 YNNKEL (reference sequence). V was shortened by 4 bases and J by 2 bases, with 15 bases between the two germline ends. CDR3 size: 16 residues. This clone has only a few counts. V and J are TRBV3-1 (or the pseudogene TRBV3-2) and TRBJ1-3; weak D call: TRBD1 (6 bases). The TCR originated in a human donor with acute or convalescent COVID-19. The donor label of this sample is uncertain. Input material: peripheral blood. The CDR3 region has the DNA TGTGCCAGCAGCCCCGAAGGGGGAGGGGCTGGAAACACCATATATTTT. As protein: CASSPEGGGAGNTIYF.